This entry lists 10 T cell receptor beta chains sequenced from one sample in a study of CD8 T cells in ankylosing spondylitis. General observations from the study: Blood of patients with ankylosing spondylitis appeared to be characterized by a TCR beta motif of several highly homologous variants.

Antigen specificity for these receptors is unknown. One entry per CDR3 protein results from TCRdb running MiXCR on the 5' RACE reads. The repertoire consists of about 390,000 distinct CDR3 sequences, with about 22% occurring once and the leading ten covering 16%. What was sequenced was blood, either unsorted or a sorted T cell fraction (not recorded which). The receptors here all came from a male donor with ankylosing spondylitis.

The chain recombines TRBV5-1 with TRBJ2-1; TRBD1 is a possible D gene (6 bases). CDR3 length: 14 amino acids. The germline V and J ends were trimmed by 0 bases and 9 bases, with 13 bases remaining between them. In germline, CDR1 is SGHRS, CDR2 YFSETQ. The CDR3 is CASSLEAGVGEQFF. The CDR3 DNA is TGCGCCAGCAGCTTGGAGGCAGGGGTAGGTGAGCAGTTCTTC.

This clonotype was recorded at least ten times. The chain couples TRBV4-1 to TRBJ2-1; 8 positions match TRBD2. CDR1 and CDR2 from the germline V gene are MGHRA and YSYEKL. This CDR3 spans 15 amino acids. V lost 2 bases to trimming and J lost 2 bases; unmatched junction nucleotides: 2. For the CDR3, the DNA is TGCGCCAGCAGCCAACTAGCGGGTACCTACAATGAGCAGTTCTTC. It specifies CASSQLAGTYNEQFF.

This clonotype occurred a few times. For the CDR3, the DNA is TGTGCCAGCAGCTTGCCCCGTAGGTTGGCCGGCGAGCAGTACTTC. It is translated as CASSLPRRLAGEQYF. The chain is built from TRBV5-5 and TRBJ2-7; D gene unclear. Trimming left V 1 base short and J 6 bases short, with 17 bases between. This CDR3 contains 15 residues. Looked up from germline, CDR1 is SGHKS and CDR2 is YYEKEE (reference sequence).

This chain links TRBV28 with TRBJ2-1; no firm D call. The CDR3 runs to 15 residues. The V gene lost 7 bases and the J gene lost 0 bases, with 13 bases spanning the gap. Germline CDR1 MDHEN, CDR2 SYDVKM. CDR3 region: CASKKSASSYNEQFF. In DNA, the CDR3 is TGTGCCAGCAAAAAAAGCGCGAGCTCCTACAATGAGCAGTTCTTC.

The chain links TRBV27 to TRBJ2-3; 7 bases align to TRBD2. Per germline, CDR1 MNHEY and CDR2 SMNVEV (reference sequence). V was pared by 3 bases and J by 0 bases, with 3 bases of the junction left unmatched. The CDR3 totals 15 residues. As DNA, the CDR3 is TGTGCCAGCAGTTTCCCCGGGGGGAGCACAGATACGCAGTATTTT. Translated, it gives CASSFPGGSTDTQYF.

This clonotype was seen more than once but under ten times. The chain joins TRBV19 to TRBJ1-4, with TRBD1 as a possible D gene (6 bases). Germline CDR1 and CDR2: LNHDA and SQIVND (reference sequence). This CDR3 has 15 residues. V lost 4 bases, J lost 0 bases, and 9 bases lay in between. The CDR3 protein is CASSNGQTTNEKLFF. The DNA for the CDR3 is TGTGCCAGTAGTAATGGACAGACAACTAATGAAAAACTGTTTTTT.

This rearrangement joins TRBV5-1 to TRBJ2-3, with no clear D. Germline-derived CDR1 and CDR2 are SGHRS and YFSETQ. The CDR3 totals 14 residues. Deletions cut 0 bases from V and 6 bases from J, with 11 bases between. CDR3 DNA: TGCGCCAGCAGCTTGGATCTCCATGGGGATACGCAGTATTTT. It is translated as CASSLDLHGDTQYF.

The rearrangement uses TRBV3-1 and TRBJ2-7; D tentatively fits TRBD1 or TRBD2 (6 bases each). CDR1 is LGHDT and CDR2 is YNNKEL in the germline V gene (reference sequence). Trimming took off 6 bases at V and 4 bases at J, with 16 bases between the two ends. This CDR3 region has 14 residues. As DNA, the CDR3 is TGTGCCAGCAGGCCACATGGGGGGCCATACGAGCAGTACTTC. Its protein is CASRPHGGPYEQYF.

The V gene is TRBV11-1, the J gene TRBJ2-1; D unresolved. V was pared by 4 bases and J by 7 bases, with 11 bases between. This CDR3 has 13 residues. Germline assignment: CDR1 SGHAT and CDR2 FQDESV (reference sequence). The CDR3 DNA sequence: TGTGCCAGCAGCTCCTCTACAATAAATGAGCAGTTCTTC. Amino acid sequence: CASSSSTINEQFF.

This clonotype was counted a few times. CDR3 sequence reads: CSARQETQYF. CDR3 coding DNA: TGCAGTGCTAGGCAAGAGACCCAGTACTTC. V and J are TRBV20-1 and TRBJ2-5, with D unclear. The CDR3 covers 10 residues. The V gene's germline CDR1 is DFQATT and CDR2 SNEGSKA (reference sequence). Trimming cost V 3 bases and J 2 bases, with 1 base left between them.